This T cell receptor (beta chain) was identified during a study of T cells in Graves' hyperthyroidism and ophthalmopathy. Amplified TCR beta CDR3 regions came from RNA transcripts. An initial round of RT-PCR targeting the TCR CDR3 relied on the HTBI primer set. TCRdb called the multiplex PCR reads again in MiXCR, with one record for every CDR3 protein. This table has hundreds of thousands of distinct CDR3 sequences, about 13% appearing once. Trimming took off 0 bases at V and 6 bases at J, with 9 bases between the two ends. The CDR3 totals 14 residues. Germline loops: CDR1 SGHRS, CDR2 YFSETQ. This sequence was found in a woman younger than 35 with Graves' hyperthyroidism. The chain recombines TRBV5-1 with TRBJ2-2; D is uncertain. The sequenced sample was blood. For the CDR3, the DNA is TGCGCCAGCAGCTTGGTCCGACAAGCCGGGGAGCTGTTTTTT. Translated, it gives CASSLVRQAGELFF.